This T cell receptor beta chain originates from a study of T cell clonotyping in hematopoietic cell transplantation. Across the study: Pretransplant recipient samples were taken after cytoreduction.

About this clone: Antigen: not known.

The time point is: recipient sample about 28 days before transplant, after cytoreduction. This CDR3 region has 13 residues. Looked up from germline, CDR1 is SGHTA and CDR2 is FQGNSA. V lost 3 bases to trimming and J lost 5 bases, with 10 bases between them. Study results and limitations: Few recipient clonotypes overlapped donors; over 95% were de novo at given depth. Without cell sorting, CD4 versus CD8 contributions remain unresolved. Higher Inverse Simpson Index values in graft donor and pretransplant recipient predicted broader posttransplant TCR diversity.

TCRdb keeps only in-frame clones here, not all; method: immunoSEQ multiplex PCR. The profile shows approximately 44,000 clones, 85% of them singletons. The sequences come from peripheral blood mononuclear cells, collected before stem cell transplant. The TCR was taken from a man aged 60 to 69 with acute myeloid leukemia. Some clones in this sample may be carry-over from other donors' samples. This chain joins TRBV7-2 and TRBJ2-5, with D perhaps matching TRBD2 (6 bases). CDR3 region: CASSFPGGETQYF. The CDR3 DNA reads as TGTGCCAGCAGCTTCCCCGGAGGGGAGACCCAGTACTTC.